This T cell receptor beta chain was obtained from a study of radiotherapy plus CTLA-4 blockade in lung cancer (dated by TCRdb to between 2017 and 2018). Broadly, across the study: Among enrolled patients, under 20% had an objective response and approximately 30% reached disease control. What the authors observed across the whole study: TCR clones derived from tumors expanded in peripheral blood after treatment with radiotherapy and ipilimumab. Early dynamic changes in blood T cell clones, together with increased serum interferon-beta after radiation, were reported as the strongest predictors of response.

The method was the immunoSEQ multiplex PCR assay. Not all clones reach the TCRdb copy of this immuneACCESS table, which keeps in-frame sequences only. Checked studies attribute under half of the gap to unresolved V genes and leave the rest unexplained. For this sample there are approximately 90,000 clones; 83% appear just once. 0.65% to 0.9% of the sample is held by the ten biggest clonotypes. The study tested focal radiation therapy combined with CTLA-4 blockade (ipilimumab) in patients with chemo-refractory metastatic non-small-cell lung cancer. The V and J ends are trimmed by 6 bases and 2 bases, leaving 15 bases between them. Per the germline V gene (reference sequence), LNHDA is the CDR1 and SQIVND is the CDR2. The CDR3 runs 15 residues from the cysteine to the phenylalanine. The DNA shown is the 45-base CDR3, in frame from base 1. Notes on this clone: No cognate antigen has been identified for it. No much larger clone is present one base from it, and per-base qualities are unavailable. Other DNA sequences in this specimen translate into the identical CDR3.

The origin of this receptor is a human donor with non-small cell lung cancer who had stable disease on radiotherapy plus ipilimumab. The V and J segments used are TRBV19 and TRBJ2-3; the D gene is perhaps TRBD1, on 6 matching bases. This material consisted of peripheral blood, taken from a patient treated with radiotherapy plus ipilimumab. Here is the DNA: TGTGCCAGTAGCACCCCGGGACAAATCACAGATACGCAGTATTTT. Translated, it gives CASSTPGQITDTQYF.